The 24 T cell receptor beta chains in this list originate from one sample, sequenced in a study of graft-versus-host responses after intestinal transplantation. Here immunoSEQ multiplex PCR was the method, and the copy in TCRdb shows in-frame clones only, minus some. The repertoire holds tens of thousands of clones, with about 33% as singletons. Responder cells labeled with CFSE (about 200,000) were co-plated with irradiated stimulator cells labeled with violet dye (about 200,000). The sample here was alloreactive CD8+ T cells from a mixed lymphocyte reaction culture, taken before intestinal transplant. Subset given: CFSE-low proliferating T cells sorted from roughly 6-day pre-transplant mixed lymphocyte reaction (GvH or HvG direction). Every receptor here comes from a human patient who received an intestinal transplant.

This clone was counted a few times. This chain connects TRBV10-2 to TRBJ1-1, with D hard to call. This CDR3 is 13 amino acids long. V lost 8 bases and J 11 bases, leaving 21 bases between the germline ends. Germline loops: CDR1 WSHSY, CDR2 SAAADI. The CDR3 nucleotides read TGCGCCAGCGGTCCCGGGCCCCAAGGTGGGGCTTTCTTT. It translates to CASGPGPQGGAFF.

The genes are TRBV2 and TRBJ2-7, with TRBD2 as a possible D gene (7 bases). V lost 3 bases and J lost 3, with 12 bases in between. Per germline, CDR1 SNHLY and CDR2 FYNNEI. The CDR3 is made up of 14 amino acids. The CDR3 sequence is CASSEGGGGYEQYF. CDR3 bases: TGTGCCAGCAGTGAGGGAGGGGGGGGCTACGAGCAGTACTTC.

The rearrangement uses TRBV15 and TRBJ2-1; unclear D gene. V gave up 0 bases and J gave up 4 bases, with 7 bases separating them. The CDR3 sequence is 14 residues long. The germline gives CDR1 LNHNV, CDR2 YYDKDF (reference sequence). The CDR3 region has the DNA TGTGCCACCAGCAGAGATCCAAGTTACAATGAGCAGTTCTTC. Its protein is CATSRDPSYNEQFF. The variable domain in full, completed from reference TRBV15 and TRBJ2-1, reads DAMVIQNPRYQVTQFGKPVTLSCSQTLNHNVMYWYQQKSSQAPKLLFHYYDKDFNNEADTPDNFQSRRPNTSFCFLDIRSPGLGDTAMYLCATSRDPSYNEQFFGPGTRLTVL.

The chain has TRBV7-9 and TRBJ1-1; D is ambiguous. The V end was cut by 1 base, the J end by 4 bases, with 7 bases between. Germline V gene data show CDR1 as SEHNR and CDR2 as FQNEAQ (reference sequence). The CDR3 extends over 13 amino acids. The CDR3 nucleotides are TGTGCCAGCAGCTTAGGTTCGGCCACTGAAGCTTTCTTT. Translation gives CASSLGSATEAFF.

The chain's CDR3 is CASSQESTIHGYTF. The CDR3, as DNA: TGCGCCAGCAGCCAAGAAAGTACGATCCATGGCTACACCTTC. The chain carries TRBV4-1 and TRBJ1-2; D not certain. Per the germline V gene, CDR1 is MGHRA and CDR2 is YSYEKL. CDR3 length equals 14 residues. V lost 0 bases, J lost 6 bases, and 11 bases lay in between.

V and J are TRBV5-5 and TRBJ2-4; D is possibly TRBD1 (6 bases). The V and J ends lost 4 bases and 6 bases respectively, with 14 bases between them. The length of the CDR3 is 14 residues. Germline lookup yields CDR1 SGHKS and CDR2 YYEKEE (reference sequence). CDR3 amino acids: CASSLKGQRNIQYF. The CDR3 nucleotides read TGTGCCAGCAGCCTCAAAGGACAGAGAAACATTCAGTACTTC.

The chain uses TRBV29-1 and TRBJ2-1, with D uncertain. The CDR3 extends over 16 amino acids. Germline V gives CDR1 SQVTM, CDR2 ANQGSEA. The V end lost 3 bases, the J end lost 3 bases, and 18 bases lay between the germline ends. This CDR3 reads CSVEGLLAVDYNEQFF. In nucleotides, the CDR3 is TGCAGCGTTGAGGGCCTACTCGCGGTAGACTACAATGAGCAGTTCTTC.

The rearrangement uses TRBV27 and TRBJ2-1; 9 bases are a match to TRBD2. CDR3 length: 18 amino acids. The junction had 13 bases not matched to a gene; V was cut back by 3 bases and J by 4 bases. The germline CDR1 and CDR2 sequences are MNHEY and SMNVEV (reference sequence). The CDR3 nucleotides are TGTGCCAGCAGTTTTGGGCTAGCGGGACGCTCTTCTTACAATGAGCAGTTCTTC. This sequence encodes CASSFGLAGRSSYNEQFF.

The DNA for the CDR3 is TGTGCCAGCAGTTTATCTTCCTGGGACCATGAGCAGTTCTTC. It encodes CASSLSSWDHEQFF. V is TRBV27 and J is TRBJ2-1; D may correspond to TRBD1 or TRBD2 (5 bases each). Germline-derived CDR1 and CDR2 are MNHEY and SMNVEV (reference sequence). V was trimmed by 0 bases and J by 8 bases, leaving 11 bases between them. The length of the CDR3 is 14 residues.

The CDR3 here is CASSSGTGYEQYF. In nucleotides, the CDR3 is TGCGCCAGCAGCTCCGGGACAGGCTACGAGCAGTACTTC. The chain uses TRBV5-1 and TRBJ2-7, with 8 bases fitting TRBD1. This CDR3 is built from 13 residues. The germline V gene encodes CDR1 SGHRS and CDR2 YFSETQ. The V and J ends lost 3 bases and 3 bases, in that order; junction bases with no gene match: 2.

The CDR3 region has the DNA TGTGCCAGCGAGGGGTACTGGCGGGAGGGCCAGTTGTCGCAGTATTTT. It specifies CASEGYWREGQLSQYF. This sequence joins TRBV28 and TRBJ2-3, with 9 bases lining up with TRBD2. Looked up from germline, CDR1 is MDHEN and CDR2 is SYDVKM. Germline trimming cut 8 bases from V and 10 bases from J; bases unmatched to any gene: 19. CDR3 size: 16 residues.

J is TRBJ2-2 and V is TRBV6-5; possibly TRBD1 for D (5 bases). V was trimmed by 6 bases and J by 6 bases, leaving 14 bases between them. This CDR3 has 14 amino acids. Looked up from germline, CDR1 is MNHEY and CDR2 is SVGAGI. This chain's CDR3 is CASRSLIGAGELFF. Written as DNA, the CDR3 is TGTGCCAGCAGATCACTTATAGGGGCCGGGGAGCTGTTTTTT.

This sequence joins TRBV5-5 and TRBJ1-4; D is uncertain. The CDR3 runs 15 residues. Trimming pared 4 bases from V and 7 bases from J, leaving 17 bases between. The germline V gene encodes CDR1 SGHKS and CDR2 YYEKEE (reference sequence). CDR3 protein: CASSPSPGSGEKLFF. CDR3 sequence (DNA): TGTGCCAGCAGCCCCTCCCCGGGATCCGGTGAAAAACTGTTTTTT.

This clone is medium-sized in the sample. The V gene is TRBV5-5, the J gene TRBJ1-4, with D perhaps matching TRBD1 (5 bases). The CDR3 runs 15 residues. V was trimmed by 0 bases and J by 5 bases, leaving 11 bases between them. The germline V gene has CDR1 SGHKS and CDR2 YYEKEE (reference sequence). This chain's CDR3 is CASSLARQGNEKLFF. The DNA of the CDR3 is TGTGCCAGCAGCTTGGCCAGGCAGGGCAATGAAAAACTGTTTTTT.

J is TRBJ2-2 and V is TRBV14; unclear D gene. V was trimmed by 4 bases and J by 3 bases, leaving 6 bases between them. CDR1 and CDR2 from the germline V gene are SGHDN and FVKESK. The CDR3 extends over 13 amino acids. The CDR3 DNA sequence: TGTGCCAGCAGCCCCTTAGACACCGGGGAGCTGTTTTTT. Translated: CASSPLDTGELFF.

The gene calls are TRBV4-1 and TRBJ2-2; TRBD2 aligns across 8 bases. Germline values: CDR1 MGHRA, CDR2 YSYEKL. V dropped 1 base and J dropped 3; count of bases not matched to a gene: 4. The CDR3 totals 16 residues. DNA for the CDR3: TGCGCCAGCAGCCAAGCCACTAGCGGTTACACCGGGGAGCTGTTTTTT. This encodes CASSQATSGYTGELFF.

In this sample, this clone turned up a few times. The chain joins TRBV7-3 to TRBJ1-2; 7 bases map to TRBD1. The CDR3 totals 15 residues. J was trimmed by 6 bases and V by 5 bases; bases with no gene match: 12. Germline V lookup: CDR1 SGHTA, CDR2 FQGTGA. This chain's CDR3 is CASSRGTDQGNGYTF. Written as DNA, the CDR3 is TGTGCCAGCAGCAGAGGGACAGACCAAGGAAATGGCTACACCTTC.

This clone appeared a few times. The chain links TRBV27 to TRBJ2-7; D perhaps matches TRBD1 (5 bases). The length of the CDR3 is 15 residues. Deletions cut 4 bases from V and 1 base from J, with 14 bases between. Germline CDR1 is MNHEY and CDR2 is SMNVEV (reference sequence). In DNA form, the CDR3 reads TGTGCCAGCAGTTATTCTTGGGCAGGGTCCTACGAGCAGTACTTC. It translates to CASSYSWAGSYEQYF.

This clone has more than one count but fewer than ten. CDR3 loop: CASRNPRASYQETQYF. In nucleotides, the CDR3 is TGTGCCAGCAGAAATCCGAGGGCTTCGTACCAAGAGACCCAGTACTTC. The chain combines TRBV7-6 with TRBJ2-5, with D tentatively TRBD2 (5 bases). CDR1 SGHVS and CDR2 FNYEAQ come from the germline V gene. The CDR3 has 16 amino acids. V was pared by 6 bases and J by 0 bases, with 17 bases between.

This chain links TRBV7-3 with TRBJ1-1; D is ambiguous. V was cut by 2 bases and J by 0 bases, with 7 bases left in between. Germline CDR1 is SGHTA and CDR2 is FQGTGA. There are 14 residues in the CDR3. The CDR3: CASSLDGVNTEAFF. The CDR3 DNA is TGTGCCAGCAGCTTAGACGGAGTGAACACTGAAGCTTTCTTT. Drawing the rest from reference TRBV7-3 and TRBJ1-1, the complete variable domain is GAGVSQTPSNKVTEKGKYVELRCDPISGHTALYWYRQSLGQGPEFLIYFQGTGAADDSGLPNDRFFAVRPEGSVSTLKIQRTERGDSAVYLCASSLDGVNTEAFFGQGTRLTVV.

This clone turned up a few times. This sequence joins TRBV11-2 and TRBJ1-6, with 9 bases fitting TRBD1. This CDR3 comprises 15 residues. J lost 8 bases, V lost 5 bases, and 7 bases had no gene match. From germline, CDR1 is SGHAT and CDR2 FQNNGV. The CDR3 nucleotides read TGTGCCAGCAGCATGGGGGACAGGGCTGATTCACCCCTCCACTTT. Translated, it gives CASSMGDRADSPLHF.

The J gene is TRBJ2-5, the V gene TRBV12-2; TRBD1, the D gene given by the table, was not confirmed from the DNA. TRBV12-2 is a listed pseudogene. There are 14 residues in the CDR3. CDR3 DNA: TGTGCAAGTCGCTTATTAGGGGTTCAAGAGACCCAGTACTTC. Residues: CASRLLGVQETQYF.

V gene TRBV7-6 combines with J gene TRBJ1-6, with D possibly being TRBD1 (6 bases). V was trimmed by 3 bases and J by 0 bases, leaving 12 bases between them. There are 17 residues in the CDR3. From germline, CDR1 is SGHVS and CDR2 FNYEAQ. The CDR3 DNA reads TGTGCCAGCAGCTTGTCAGGGGTGGGCTCCTATAATTCACCCCTCCACTTT. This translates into CASSLSGVGSYNSPLHF.

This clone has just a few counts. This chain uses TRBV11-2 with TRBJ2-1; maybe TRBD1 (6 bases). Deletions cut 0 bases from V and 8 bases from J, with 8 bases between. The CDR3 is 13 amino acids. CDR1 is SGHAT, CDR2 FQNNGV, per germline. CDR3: CASSLEGADEQFF. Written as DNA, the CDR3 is TGTGCCAGCAGCTTAGAGGGGGCGGATGAGCAGTTCTTC.